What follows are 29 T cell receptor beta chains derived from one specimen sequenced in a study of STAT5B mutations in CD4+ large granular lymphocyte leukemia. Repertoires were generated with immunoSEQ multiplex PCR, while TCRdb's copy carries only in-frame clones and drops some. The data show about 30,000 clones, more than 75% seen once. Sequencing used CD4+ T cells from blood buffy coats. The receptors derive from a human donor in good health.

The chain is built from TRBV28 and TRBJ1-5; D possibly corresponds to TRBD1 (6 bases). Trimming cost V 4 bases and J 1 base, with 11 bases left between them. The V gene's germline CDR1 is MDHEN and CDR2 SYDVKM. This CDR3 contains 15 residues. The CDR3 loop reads CASSWGGGSNQPQHF. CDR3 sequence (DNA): TGTGCCAGCAGTTGGGGAGGGGGAAGCAATCAGCCCCAGCATTTT.

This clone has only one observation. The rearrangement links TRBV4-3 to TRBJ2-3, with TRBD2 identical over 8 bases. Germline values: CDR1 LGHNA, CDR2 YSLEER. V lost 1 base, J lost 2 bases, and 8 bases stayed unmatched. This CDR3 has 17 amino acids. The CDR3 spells CASSQGPGLGVTDTQYF. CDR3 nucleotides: TGCGCCAGCAGCCAAGGCCCGGGACTAGGGGTCACAGATACGCAGTATTTT.

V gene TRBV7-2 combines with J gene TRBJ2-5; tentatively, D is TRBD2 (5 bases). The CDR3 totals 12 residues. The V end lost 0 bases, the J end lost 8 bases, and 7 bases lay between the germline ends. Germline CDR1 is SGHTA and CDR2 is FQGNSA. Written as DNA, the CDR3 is TGTGCCAGCAGCTTAGCTGGAGGAACCCAGTACTTC. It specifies CASSLAGGTQYF.

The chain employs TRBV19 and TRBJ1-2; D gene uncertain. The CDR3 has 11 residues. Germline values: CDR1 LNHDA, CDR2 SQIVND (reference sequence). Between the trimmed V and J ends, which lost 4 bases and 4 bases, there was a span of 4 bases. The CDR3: CASSNFYGYTF. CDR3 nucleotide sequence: TGTGCCAGTAGTAATTTCTATGGCTACACCTTC.

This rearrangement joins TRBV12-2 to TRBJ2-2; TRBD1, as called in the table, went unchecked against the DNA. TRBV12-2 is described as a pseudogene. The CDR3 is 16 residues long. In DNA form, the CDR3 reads TGTGCAAGTCGCCGGCAGGGGACCGCGAACACCGGGGAGCTGTTTTTT. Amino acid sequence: CASRRQGTANTGELFF.

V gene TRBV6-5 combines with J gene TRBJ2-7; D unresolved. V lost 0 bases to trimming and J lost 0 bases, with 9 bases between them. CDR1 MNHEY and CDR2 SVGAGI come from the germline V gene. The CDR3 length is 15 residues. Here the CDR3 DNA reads TGTGCCAGCAGTTACTCGGAACAAAGCTCCTACGAGCAGTACTTC. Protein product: CASSYSEQSSYEQYF.

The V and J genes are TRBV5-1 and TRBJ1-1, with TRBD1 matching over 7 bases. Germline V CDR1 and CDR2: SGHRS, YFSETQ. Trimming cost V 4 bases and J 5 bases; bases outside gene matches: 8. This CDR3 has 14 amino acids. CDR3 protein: CASSPGTAITEAFF. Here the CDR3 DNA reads TGCGCCAGCAGCCCCGGGACAGCTATTACTGAAGCTTTCTTT.

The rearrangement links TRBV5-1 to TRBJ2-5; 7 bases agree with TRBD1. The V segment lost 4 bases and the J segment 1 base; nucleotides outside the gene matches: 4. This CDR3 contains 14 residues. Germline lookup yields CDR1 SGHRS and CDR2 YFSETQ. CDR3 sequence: CASSLDRLQETQYF. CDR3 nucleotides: TGCGCCAGCAGCCTGGACAGGCTCCAAGAGACCCAGTACTTC.

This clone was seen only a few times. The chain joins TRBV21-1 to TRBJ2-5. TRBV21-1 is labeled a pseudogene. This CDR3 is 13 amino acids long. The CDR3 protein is CASSKDAGETQYF. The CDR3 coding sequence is TGTGCCAGCAGCAAGGACGCCGGGGAGACCCAGTACTTC.

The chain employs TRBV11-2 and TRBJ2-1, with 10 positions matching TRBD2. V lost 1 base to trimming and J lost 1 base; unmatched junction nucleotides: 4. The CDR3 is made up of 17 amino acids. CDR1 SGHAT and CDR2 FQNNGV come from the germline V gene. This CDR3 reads CASSLASGGASYNEQFF. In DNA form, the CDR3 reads TGTGCCAGCAGCTTAGCTAGCGGGGGAGCTTCCTACAATGAGCAGTTCTTC.

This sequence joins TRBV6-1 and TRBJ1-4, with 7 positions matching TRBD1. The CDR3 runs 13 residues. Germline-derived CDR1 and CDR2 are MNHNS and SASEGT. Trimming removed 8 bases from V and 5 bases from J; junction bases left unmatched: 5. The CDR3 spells CASQDRLNEKLFF. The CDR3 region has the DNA TGTGCCAGCCAGGACAGGCTAAATGAAAAACTGTTTTTT.

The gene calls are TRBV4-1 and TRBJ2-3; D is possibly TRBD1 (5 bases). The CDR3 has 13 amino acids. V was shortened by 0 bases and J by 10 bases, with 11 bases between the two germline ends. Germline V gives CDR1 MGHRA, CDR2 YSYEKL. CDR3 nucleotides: TGCGCCAGCAGCCAAGAGGGCAGGGTAGCGCAGTATTTT. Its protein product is CASSQEGRVAQYF.

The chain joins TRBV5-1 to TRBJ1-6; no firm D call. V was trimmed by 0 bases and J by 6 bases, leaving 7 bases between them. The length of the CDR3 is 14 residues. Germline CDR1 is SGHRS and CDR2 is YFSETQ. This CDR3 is CASSLGLINSPLHF. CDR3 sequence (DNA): TGCGCCAGCAGCTTGGGGCTTATTAATTCACCCCTCCACTTT. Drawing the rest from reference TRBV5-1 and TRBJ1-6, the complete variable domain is KAGVTQTPRYLIKTRGQQVTLSCSPISGHRSVSWYQQTPGQGLQFLFEYFSETQRNKGNFPGRFSGRQFSNSRSEMNVSTLELGDSALYLCASSLGLINSPLHFGNGTRLTVT.

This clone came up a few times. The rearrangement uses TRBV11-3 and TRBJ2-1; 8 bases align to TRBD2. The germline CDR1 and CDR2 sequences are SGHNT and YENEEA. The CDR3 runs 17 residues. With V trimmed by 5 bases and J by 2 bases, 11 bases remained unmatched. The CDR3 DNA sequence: TGTGCCAGCAGCCATACCATCCGGGGGGGGGCCTACAATGAGCAGTTCTTC. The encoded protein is CASSHTIRGGAYNEQFF.

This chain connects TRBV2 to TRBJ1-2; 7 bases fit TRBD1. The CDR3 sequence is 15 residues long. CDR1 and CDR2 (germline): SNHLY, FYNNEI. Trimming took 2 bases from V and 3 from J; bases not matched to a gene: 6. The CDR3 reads CASSEYSTGYYGYTF. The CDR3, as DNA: TGTGCCAGCAGTGAATACTCGACAGGGTACTATGGCTACACCTTC.

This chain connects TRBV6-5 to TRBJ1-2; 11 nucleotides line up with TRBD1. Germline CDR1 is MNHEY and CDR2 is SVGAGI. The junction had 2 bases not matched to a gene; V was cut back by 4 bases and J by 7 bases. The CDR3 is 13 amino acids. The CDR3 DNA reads TGTGCCAGCAGTTCCGGGACAGGGGGTGGCTACACCTTC. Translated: CASSSGTGGGYTF.

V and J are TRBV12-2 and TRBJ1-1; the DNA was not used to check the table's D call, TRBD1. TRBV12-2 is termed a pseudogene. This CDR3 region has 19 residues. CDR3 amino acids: CASRPQTAGPDREDTEAFF. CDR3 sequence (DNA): TGTGCAAGTCGCCCTCAAACAGCGGGCCCGGACAGGGAGGACACTGAAGCTTTCTTT.

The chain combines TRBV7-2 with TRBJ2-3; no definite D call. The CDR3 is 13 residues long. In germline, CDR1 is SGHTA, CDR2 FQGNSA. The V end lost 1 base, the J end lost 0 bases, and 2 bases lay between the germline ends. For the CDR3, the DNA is TGTGCCAGCAGCTTAGACAGCACAGATACGCAGTATTTT. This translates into CASSLDSTDTQYF.

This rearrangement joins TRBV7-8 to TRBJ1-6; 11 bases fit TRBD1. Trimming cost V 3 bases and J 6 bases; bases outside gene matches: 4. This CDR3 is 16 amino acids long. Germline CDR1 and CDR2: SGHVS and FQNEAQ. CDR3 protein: CASSLGQGESNSPLHF. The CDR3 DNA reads TGTGCCAGCAGCTTGGGACAGGGGGAAAGTAATTCACCCCTCCACTTT.

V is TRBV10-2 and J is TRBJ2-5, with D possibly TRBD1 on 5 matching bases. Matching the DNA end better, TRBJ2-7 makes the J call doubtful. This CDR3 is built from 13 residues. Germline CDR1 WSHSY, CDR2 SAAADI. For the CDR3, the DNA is TGCGCCAGCAGTCGGCAGGGCTCCTACGAGCAGTACTTC. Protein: CASSRQGSYEQYF.

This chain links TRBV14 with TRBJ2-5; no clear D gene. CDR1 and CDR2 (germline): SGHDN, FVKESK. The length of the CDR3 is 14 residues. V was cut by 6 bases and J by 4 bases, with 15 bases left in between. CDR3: CASSYTILRETQYF. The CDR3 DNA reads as TGTGCCAGCAGTTACACGATTCTCAGAGAGACCCAGTACTTC.

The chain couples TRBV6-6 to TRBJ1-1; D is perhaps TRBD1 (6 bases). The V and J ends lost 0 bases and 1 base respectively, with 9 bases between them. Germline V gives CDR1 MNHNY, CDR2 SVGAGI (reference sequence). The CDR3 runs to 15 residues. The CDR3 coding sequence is TGTGCCAGCAGTTACTCTGGGGGGGCGAACACTGAAGCTTTCTTT. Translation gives CASSYSGGANTEAFF.

The CDR3 coding sequence is TGTGCCTGGATTCGAGGGACCTCTGGAAACACCATATATTTT. Translation: CAWIRGTSGNTIYF. The chain is built from TRBV30 and TRBJ1-3; a weak D match, TRBD1 (5 bases). Germline V gene sequence: CDR1 GTSNPN, CDR2 SVGIG (reference sequence). This CDR3 contains 14 residues. V dropped 4 bases and J dropped 0 bases, with 10 bases sitting between them.

The CDR3 DNA is TGTGCCAGTAGCGGGACATTGAACACTGAAGCTTTCTTT. Its translation: CASSGTLNTEAFF. V is TRBV19 and J is TRBJ1-1; a possible D gene is TRBD1 (6 bases). Germline V lookup: CDR1 LNHDA, CDR2 SQIVND (reference sequence). V was cut by 6 bases and J by 0 bases, with 8 bases left in between. This CDR3 region has 13 residues.

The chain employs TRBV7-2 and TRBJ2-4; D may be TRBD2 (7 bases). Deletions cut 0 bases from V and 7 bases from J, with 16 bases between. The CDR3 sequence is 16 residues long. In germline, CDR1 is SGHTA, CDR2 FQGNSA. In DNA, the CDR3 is TGTGCCAGCAGCTTAGCGGCGTGGGGGAGGGGGAACATTCAGTACTTC. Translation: CASSLAAWGRGNIQYF.

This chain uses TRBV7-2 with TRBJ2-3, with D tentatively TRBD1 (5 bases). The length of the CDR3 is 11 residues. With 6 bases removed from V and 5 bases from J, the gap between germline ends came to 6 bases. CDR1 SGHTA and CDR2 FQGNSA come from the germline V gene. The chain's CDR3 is CASSRGDTQYF. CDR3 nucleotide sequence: TGTGCCAGCAGTAGGGGAGATACGCAGTATTTT.

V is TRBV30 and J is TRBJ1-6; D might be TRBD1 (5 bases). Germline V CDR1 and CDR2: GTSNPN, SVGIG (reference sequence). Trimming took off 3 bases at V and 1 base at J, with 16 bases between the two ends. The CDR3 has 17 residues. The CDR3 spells CAWRGDRGVSYNSPLHF. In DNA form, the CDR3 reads TGTGCCTGGAGGGGGGACCGAGGGGTTTCCTATAATTCACCCCTCCACTTT.

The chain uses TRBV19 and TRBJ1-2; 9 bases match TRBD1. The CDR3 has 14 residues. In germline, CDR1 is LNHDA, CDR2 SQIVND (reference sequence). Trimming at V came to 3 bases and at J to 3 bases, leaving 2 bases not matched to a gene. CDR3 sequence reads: CASSIRDRDYGYTF. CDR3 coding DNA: TGTGCCAGTAGTATTCGGGACAGGGACTATGGCTACACCTTC. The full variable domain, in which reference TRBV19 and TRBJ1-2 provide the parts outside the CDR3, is DGGITQSPKYLFRKEGQNVTLSCEQNLNHDAMYWYRQDPGQGLRLIYYSQIVNDFQKGDIAEGYSVSREKKESFPLTVTSAQKNPTAFYLCASSIRDRDYGYTFGSGTRLTVV.

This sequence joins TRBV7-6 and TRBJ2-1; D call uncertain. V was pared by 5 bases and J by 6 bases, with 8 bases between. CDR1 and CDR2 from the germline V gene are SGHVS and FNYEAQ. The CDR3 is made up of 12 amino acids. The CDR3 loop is CASSTRTNEQFF. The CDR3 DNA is TGTGCCAGCAGCACACGAACCAATGAGCAGTTCTTC.